Listed here are 17 T cell receptor beta chains from one sample, sequenced in a study of blood T cell repertoires in COVID-19. Here immunoSEQ multiplex PCR was the method, and the copy in TCRdb shows in-frame clones only, minus some. The sample lists under 300,000 clones; around 87% were seen once. The specimen was peripheral blood. These receptors all come from a woman between 70 and 85 years old with active or convalescent COVID-19.

The chain couples TRBV25-1 to TRBJ1-4; the D gene is possibly TRBD1 (6 bases). Looked up from germline, CDR1 is MGHDK and CDR2 is SYGVNS. There are 13 residues in the CDR3. V was cut by 6 bases and J by 7 bases, with 12 bases left in between. CDR3 nucleotide sequence: TGTGCCAGCAGGACAGGCGGGTTTGAAAAACTGTTTTTT. Translated, it gives CASRTGGFEKLFF.

The chain combines TRBV6-2 or TRBV6-3 with TRBJ1-6; D possibly corresponds to TRBD1 (5 bases). With 4 bases removed from V and 7 bases from J, the gap between germline ends came to 11 bases. CDR1 is MNHEY and CDR2 is SVGEGT in the germline V gene. This CDR3 contains 14 residues. DNA of the CDR3: TGTGCCAGCAGTTTTACGGACACGAATTCACCCCTCCACTTT. Translated, it gives CASSFTDTNSPLHF.

The gene calls are TRBV6-2 or TRBV6-3 and TRBJ2-7; D may be TRBD1 (5 bases). Germline V gene data show CDR1 as MNHEY and CDR2 as SVGEGT. V lost 5 bases to trimming and J lost 7 bases, with 18 bases between them. The CDR3 length is 14 residues. CDR3 sequence: CASSPSRAPGEQYF. CDR3 in DNA: TGTGCCAGCAGTCCCAGCAGGGCCCCCGGGGAGCAGTACTTC.

V usage is TRBV5-4 and J usage is TRBJ2-7, with D perhaps TRBD1 (5 bases). Germline V lookup: CDR1 SGHNT, CDR2 YYREEE (reference sequence). The ends were cut back, 3 bases at V and 3 bases at J, with 13 bases in the middle. The CDR3 is made up of 14 amino acids. Written as DNA, the CDR3 is TGTGCCAGCAGCTGGGCCAGGGAAGACTACGAGCAGTACTTC. This gives the protein CASSWAREDYEQYF.

This rearrangement joins TRBV27 to TRBJ1-2, with TRBD1 identical over 7 bases. The V gene's germline CDR1 is MNHEY and CDR2 SMNVEV (reference sequence). Trimming removed 6 bases from V and 3 bases from J; junction bases left unmatched: 7. This CDR3 region has 14 residues. In nucleotides, the CDR3 is TGTGCCAGCAGGGGGTCCGGGACAGACTATGGCTACACCTTC. Amino acid sequence: CASRGSGTDYGYTF.

The gene calls are TRBV19 and TRBJ1-1, with D tentatively TRBD1 (5 bases). The V gene's germline CDR1 is LNHDA and CDR2 SQIVND (reference sequence). V was shortened by 2 bases and J by 2 bases, with 18 bases between the two germline ends. The CDR3 contains 17 residues. CDR3 loop: CASSIRGVFQPNTEAFF. DNA for the CDR3: TGTGCCAGTAGTATAAGGGGCGTATTCCAACCCAACACTGAAGCTTTCTTT.

V gene TRBV11-2 combines with J gene TRBJ2-5, with a possible D match to TRBD2 (6 bases). Germline V gene lookup returns CDR1 SGHAT and CDR2 FQNNGV. The CDR3 is made up of 15 amino acids. The germline V and J ends were trimmed by 5 bases and 2 bases, with 15 bases remaining between them. The CDR3 DNA reads TGTGCCAGCAGCCCACCATTCCGGGGGCAAGAGACCCAGTACTTC. The encoded protein is CASSPPFRGQETQYF.

V and J are TRBV7-3 and TRBJ1-2; D might be TRBD1 (5 bases). Germline V gives CDR1 SGHTA, CDR2 FQGTGA. Trimming stripped 6 bases from V and 6 bases from J, with 14 bases between. The CDR3 is made up of 13 amino acids. The CDR3 DNA follows: TGTGCCAGCAGTGTTGCAGGGTTCGATGGCTACACCTTC. Amino acids: CASSVAGFDGYTF. The whole variable domain, remainder taken from reference TRBV7-3 and TRBJ1-2, is GAGVSQTPSNKVTEKGKYVELRCDPISGHTALYWYRQSLGQGPEFLIYFQGTGAADDSGLPNDRFFAVRPEGSVSTLKIQRTERGDSAVYLCASSVAGFDGYTFGSGTRLTVV.

J is TRBJ1-5 and V is TRBV19; D is uncertain. Germline CDR1 and CDR2: LNHDA and SQIVND (reference sequence). The V end was cut by 3 bases, the J end by 1 base, with 7 bases between. CDR3 length: 14 amino acids. The CDR3 nucleotides read TGTGCCAGTAGTATTGGTCAGAGCAATCAGCCCCAGCATTTT. It encodes CASSIGQSNQPQHF.

The V and J genes are TRBV10-3 and TRBJ2-5; no clear D gene. Germline CDR1 is ENHRY and CDR2 is SYGVKD. Trimming stripped 0 bases from V and 4 bases from J, with 6 bases between. CDR3 length: 13 residues. As DNA, the CDR3 is TGTGCCATCAGTGAGTCGCGAGCAGAGACCCAGTACTTC. It translates to CAISESRAETQYF.

This clone came up many times. The same CDR3 can be traced to other DNA sequences in this sample. The chain carries TRBV10-3 and TRBJ1-3; tentative D call: TRBD1 (5 bases). The CDR3 contains 16 residues. The germline gives CDR1 ENHRY, CDR2 SYGVKD. Trimming removed 8 bases from V and 4 bases from J, with 21 bases in between. CDR3 sequence: CAIRNFPDSLGNTIYF. The CDR3 bases are TGTGCCATCCGAAACTTCCCCGACAGCTTAGGAAACACCATATATTTT.

This sequence joins TRBV5-1 and TRBJ2-7, with D perhaps matching TRBD1 (6 bases). The CDR3 is 14 residues long. Germline V gene lookup returns CDR1 SGHRS and CDR2 YFSETQ. V dropped 0 bases and J dropped 5 bases, with 12 bases sitting between them. The CDR3 here is CASSLGTARNEQYF. The DNA of the CDR3 is TGCGCCAGCAGCTTGGGGACAGCTAGGAACGAGCAGTACTTC.

The CDR3 spells CATSRQGPTGELFF. CDR3 DNA: TGTGCCACCAGTAGACAGGGGCCCACCGGGGAGCTGTTTTTT. This chain joins TRBV24-1 and TRBJ2-2; 8 positions match TRBD1. The CDR3 consists of 14 residues. In germline, CDR1 is KGHDR, CDR2 SFDVKD. V lost 6 bases to trimming and J lost 4 bases; unmatched junction nucleotides: 3.

This clone came up once. This chain uses TRBV14 with TRBJ1-1; 7 bases agree with TRBD1. V trimming: 2 bases; J trimming: 0 bases; junction bases outside the gene matches: 3. Germline V lookup: CDR1 SGHDN, CDR2 FVKESK. This CDR3 comprises 15 residues. The CDR3 region has the DNA TGTGCCAGCAGCCAACAGGGGGTCTTGAACACTGAAGCTTTCTTT. Its protein product is CASSQQGVLNTEAFF.

In its sample, this clone was seen once. The CDR3 DNA is TGTGCCAGCAGTTCAGGGGTTTTCGCCGGGGAGCTGTTTTTT. Its protein is CASSSGVFAGELFF. V and J are TRBV6-5 and TRBJ2-2, with D possibly being TRBD1 (6 bases). Trimming stripped 4 bases from V and 6 bases from J, with 12 bases between. The CDR3 spans 14 residues. Germline CDR1 MNHEY, CDR2 SVGAGI.

This clone was found once. V usage is TRBV6-2 or TRBV6-3 and J usage is TRBJ1-6, with a tentative D call TRBD1 (6 bases). The CDR3 runs to 15 residues. CDR1 and CDR2 from the germline V gene are MNHEY and SVGEGT. The germline V and J ends were trimmed by 5 bases and 5 bases, with 13 bases remaining between them. The CDR3 DNA reads TGTGCCAGCAGTCGGACAGTCTCGGATAATTCACCCCTCCACTTT. Protein product: CASSRTVSDNSPLHF.

The chain joins TRBV7-2 to TRBJ2-4; D is unclear. The CDR3 length is 16 residues. V was shortened by 5 bases and J by 1 base, with 15 bases between the two germline ends. Germline V CDR1 and CDR2: SGHTA, FQGNSA. CDR3 bases: TGTGCCAGCAGCGGATTACCCCACGGGGCCAAAAACATTCAGTACTTC. Translated: CASSGLPHGAKNIQYF.